What follows are 5 T cell receptor beta chains derived from one specimen sequenced in a study of blood T cells in healthy people across ages. The authors ran a second PCR of 7 to 11 cycles using a sample-barcoded 5' primer and a J-beta primer mix. MiXCR, applied by TCRdb to the 5' RACE reads, yields one record per CDR3 protein. In the table there are around 1,900,000 distinct CDR3 sequences, roughly 43% of which are singletons. Sequencing was done on a sample of blood. Receptors were obtained from a human donor in good health.

V and J are TRBV20-1 and TRBJ1-2, with unresolved D. Trimming left V 2 bases short and J 2 bases short, with 12 bases between. The germline V gene encodes CDR1 DFQATT and CDR2 SNEGSKA (reference sequence). The CDR3 runs 14 residues. The chain's CDR3 is CSARFDFRNYGYTF. The DNA of the CDR3 is TGCAGTGCTAGATTTGATTTCCGAAACTATGGCTACACCTTC.

V and J are TRBV20-1 and TRBJ1-5; weak D call: TRBD1 (5 bases). The germline CDR1 and CDR2 sequences are DFQATT and SNEGSKA (reference sequence). V gave up 4 bases and J gave up 5 bases, with 12 bases separating them. The CDR3 spans 13 residues. The CDR3 reads CSAIGTEYQPQHF. CDR3 DNA sequence: TGCAGTGCTATCGGGACGGAATATCAGCCCCAGCATTTT.

V gene TRBV2 combines with J gene TRBJ1-2, with 8 bases aligning to TRBD1. This CDR3 comprises 12 residues. The V gene end was trimmed by 4 bases and the J gene end by 6 bases; junction bases not matched to a gene: 1. Germline V lookup: CDR1 SNHLY, CDR2 FYNNEI. CDR3 loop: CASSGQGHGYTF. The CDR3 nucleotides are TGTGCCAGCAGTGGACAGGGGCATGGCTACACCTTC.

Only a few counts were recorded for this clonotype. V is TRBV11-2 and J is TRBJ2-5, with D hard to call. The germline V gene has CDR1 SGHAT and CDR2 FQNNGV. This CDR3 is 11 amino acids long. Trimming took 7 bases from V and 5 from J, leaving 8 bases between them. CDR3 coding DNA: TGTGCCAGCACCATGGGGGAGACCCAGTACTTC. The encoded protein is CASTMGETQYF.

This rearrangement joins TRBV20-1 to TRBJ2-5; 11 positions match TRBD2. With the DNA end fitting TRBJ2-7 better, the J assignment may be wrong. Germline lookup yields CDR1 DFQATT and CDR2 SNEGSKA (reference sequence). The CDR3 loop spans 16 amino acids. The CDR3 DNA sequence: TGCAGTGCTAGAGTCCTGGCTAGCGGGGGGTTCGACGAGCAGTACTTC. It encodes CSARVLASGGFDEQYF.